Detailed here is one T cell receptor beta chain. The antigen is undetermined. The entry originates in a study of shared clonotypes between healthy human individuals. Turning to the study itself: Samples came from a couple of female and three male donors aged 18 to 49. Each donor's CD8 memory used one plate, CD8 naive two, each CD4 subset three. General study results and limits: It was expected that sequencing depth would affect clonotype sharing among donors.

Clones were sequenced by immunoSEQ multiplex PCR, and TCRdb holds only the in-frame ones, with some missing. Of 600,000 to 700,000 clones detected, less than 80% appear once; the ten largest clones hold around 1.8%. Per germline, CDR1 MDHEN and CDR2 SYDVKM. The CDR3 totals 17 residues. The V and J ends lost 1 base and 0 bases, in that order; junction bases with no gene match: 7. The rearrangement uses TRBV28 and TRBJ1-1; TRBD1 matches 8 bases. The origin of this receptor is a woman in her 30s in good health. Sequences were obtained from memory CD4+ T cells sorted from blood. As for subset: CD45RA-negative fraction. CDR3 region: CASSLSGTGPMNTEAFF. In DNA, the CDR3 is TGTGCCAGCAGTTTATCCGGGACAGGCCCTATGAACACTGAAGCTTTCTTT.